This T cell receptor beta chain was obtained from a study of blood T cell repertoires in COVID-19. In the study overall: Samples of COVID-19 (acute and convalescent) were obtained from the United States, Italy and Spain. PBMCs, B-cell-depleted T cells, or T cells were the source of the cDNA or gDNA that made up the material.

As handled by the study authors: Scientists estimated how many nucleated cells there were by amplifying reference gene primers. Assay used: immunoSEQ multiplex PCR; TCRdb lists only in-frame clones, some missing. V, J and clone size are those of that table, while D and trimming were read from the DNA. The repertoire has roughly 77,000 clones, 70% to 80% of them found once; the top ten carry around a quarter. V was pared by 3 bases and J by 7 bases, with 24 bases between. This CDR3 contains 16 residues. Germline CDR1 reads SQVTM; CDR2 reads ANQGSEA. The chain is built from TRBV29-1 and TRBJ1-1; perhaps TRBD1 as D (6 bases). Sample: peripheral blood. This sequence originates from a man between 60 and 75 years old with active or convalescent COVID-19. Here the CDR3 DNA reads TGCAGCGTTGAGGGGGCCCGGGACGGTCATCCTCTTGAAGCTTTCTTT. Its protein is CSVEGARDGHPLEAFF.